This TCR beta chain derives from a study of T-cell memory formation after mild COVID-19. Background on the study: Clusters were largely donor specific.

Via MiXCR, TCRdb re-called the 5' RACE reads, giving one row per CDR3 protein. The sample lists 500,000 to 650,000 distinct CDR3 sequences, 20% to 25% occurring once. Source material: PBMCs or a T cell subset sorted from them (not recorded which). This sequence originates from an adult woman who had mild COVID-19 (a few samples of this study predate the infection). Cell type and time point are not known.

This chain's CDR3 is CASSSPGGVDEQYF. The DNA for the CDR3 is TGTGCCAGCAGCTCCCCGGGGGGGGTGGACGAGCAGTACTTC. The chain joins TRBV5-6 to TRBJ2-7, with 8 nucleotides matching TRBD2. V dropped 3 bases and J dropped 5; count of bases not matched to a gene: 7. The CDR3 covers 14 residues. Germline V gene data show CDR1 as SGHDT and CDR2 as YYEEEE.